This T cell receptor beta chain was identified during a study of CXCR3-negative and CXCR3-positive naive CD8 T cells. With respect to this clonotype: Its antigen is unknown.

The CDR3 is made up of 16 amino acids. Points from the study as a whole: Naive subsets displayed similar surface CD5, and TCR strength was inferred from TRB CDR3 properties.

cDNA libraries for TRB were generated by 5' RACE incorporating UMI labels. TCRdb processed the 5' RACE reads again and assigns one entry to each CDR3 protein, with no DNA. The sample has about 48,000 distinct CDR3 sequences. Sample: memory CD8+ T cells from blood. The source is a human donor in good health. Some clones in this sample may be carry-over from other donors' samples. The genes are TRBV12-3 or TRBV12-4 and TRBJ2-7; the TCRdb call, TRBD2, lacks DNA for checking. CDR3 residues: CASSSERGYQVDEQYF.